This T cell receptor beta chain was sequenced for a study of shared clonotypes between healthy human individuals. Background on the study: A couple of women and a few men aged 18 to 49 made up the donors.

Using immunoSEQ multiplex PCR, the repertoire was profiled, and TCRdb retains in-frame clones only, with some absent. This repertoire shows about 2.4 million clones, 93% found once; its top ten account for roughly 0.39%. There are 16 residues in the CDR3. Trimming cost V 3 bases and J 5 bases, with 19 bases left between them. CDR1 and CDR2 from the germline V gene are MNHEY and SMNVEV (reference sequence). Sequencing was done on a sample of naive CD4+ T cells from PBMCs. Described subset: CD45RA+ positively selected. This clonotype originated in a man between 18 and 29 years old in good health. Some clones in this sample may be carry-over from other donors' samples. This rearrangement joins TRBV27 to TRBJ2-5; D is unclear. This chain's CDR3 is CASSFLGYRVQETQYF. Here the CDR3 DNA reads TGTGCCAGCAGTTTTTTGGGTTATCGTGTCCAGGAGACCCAGTACTTC.